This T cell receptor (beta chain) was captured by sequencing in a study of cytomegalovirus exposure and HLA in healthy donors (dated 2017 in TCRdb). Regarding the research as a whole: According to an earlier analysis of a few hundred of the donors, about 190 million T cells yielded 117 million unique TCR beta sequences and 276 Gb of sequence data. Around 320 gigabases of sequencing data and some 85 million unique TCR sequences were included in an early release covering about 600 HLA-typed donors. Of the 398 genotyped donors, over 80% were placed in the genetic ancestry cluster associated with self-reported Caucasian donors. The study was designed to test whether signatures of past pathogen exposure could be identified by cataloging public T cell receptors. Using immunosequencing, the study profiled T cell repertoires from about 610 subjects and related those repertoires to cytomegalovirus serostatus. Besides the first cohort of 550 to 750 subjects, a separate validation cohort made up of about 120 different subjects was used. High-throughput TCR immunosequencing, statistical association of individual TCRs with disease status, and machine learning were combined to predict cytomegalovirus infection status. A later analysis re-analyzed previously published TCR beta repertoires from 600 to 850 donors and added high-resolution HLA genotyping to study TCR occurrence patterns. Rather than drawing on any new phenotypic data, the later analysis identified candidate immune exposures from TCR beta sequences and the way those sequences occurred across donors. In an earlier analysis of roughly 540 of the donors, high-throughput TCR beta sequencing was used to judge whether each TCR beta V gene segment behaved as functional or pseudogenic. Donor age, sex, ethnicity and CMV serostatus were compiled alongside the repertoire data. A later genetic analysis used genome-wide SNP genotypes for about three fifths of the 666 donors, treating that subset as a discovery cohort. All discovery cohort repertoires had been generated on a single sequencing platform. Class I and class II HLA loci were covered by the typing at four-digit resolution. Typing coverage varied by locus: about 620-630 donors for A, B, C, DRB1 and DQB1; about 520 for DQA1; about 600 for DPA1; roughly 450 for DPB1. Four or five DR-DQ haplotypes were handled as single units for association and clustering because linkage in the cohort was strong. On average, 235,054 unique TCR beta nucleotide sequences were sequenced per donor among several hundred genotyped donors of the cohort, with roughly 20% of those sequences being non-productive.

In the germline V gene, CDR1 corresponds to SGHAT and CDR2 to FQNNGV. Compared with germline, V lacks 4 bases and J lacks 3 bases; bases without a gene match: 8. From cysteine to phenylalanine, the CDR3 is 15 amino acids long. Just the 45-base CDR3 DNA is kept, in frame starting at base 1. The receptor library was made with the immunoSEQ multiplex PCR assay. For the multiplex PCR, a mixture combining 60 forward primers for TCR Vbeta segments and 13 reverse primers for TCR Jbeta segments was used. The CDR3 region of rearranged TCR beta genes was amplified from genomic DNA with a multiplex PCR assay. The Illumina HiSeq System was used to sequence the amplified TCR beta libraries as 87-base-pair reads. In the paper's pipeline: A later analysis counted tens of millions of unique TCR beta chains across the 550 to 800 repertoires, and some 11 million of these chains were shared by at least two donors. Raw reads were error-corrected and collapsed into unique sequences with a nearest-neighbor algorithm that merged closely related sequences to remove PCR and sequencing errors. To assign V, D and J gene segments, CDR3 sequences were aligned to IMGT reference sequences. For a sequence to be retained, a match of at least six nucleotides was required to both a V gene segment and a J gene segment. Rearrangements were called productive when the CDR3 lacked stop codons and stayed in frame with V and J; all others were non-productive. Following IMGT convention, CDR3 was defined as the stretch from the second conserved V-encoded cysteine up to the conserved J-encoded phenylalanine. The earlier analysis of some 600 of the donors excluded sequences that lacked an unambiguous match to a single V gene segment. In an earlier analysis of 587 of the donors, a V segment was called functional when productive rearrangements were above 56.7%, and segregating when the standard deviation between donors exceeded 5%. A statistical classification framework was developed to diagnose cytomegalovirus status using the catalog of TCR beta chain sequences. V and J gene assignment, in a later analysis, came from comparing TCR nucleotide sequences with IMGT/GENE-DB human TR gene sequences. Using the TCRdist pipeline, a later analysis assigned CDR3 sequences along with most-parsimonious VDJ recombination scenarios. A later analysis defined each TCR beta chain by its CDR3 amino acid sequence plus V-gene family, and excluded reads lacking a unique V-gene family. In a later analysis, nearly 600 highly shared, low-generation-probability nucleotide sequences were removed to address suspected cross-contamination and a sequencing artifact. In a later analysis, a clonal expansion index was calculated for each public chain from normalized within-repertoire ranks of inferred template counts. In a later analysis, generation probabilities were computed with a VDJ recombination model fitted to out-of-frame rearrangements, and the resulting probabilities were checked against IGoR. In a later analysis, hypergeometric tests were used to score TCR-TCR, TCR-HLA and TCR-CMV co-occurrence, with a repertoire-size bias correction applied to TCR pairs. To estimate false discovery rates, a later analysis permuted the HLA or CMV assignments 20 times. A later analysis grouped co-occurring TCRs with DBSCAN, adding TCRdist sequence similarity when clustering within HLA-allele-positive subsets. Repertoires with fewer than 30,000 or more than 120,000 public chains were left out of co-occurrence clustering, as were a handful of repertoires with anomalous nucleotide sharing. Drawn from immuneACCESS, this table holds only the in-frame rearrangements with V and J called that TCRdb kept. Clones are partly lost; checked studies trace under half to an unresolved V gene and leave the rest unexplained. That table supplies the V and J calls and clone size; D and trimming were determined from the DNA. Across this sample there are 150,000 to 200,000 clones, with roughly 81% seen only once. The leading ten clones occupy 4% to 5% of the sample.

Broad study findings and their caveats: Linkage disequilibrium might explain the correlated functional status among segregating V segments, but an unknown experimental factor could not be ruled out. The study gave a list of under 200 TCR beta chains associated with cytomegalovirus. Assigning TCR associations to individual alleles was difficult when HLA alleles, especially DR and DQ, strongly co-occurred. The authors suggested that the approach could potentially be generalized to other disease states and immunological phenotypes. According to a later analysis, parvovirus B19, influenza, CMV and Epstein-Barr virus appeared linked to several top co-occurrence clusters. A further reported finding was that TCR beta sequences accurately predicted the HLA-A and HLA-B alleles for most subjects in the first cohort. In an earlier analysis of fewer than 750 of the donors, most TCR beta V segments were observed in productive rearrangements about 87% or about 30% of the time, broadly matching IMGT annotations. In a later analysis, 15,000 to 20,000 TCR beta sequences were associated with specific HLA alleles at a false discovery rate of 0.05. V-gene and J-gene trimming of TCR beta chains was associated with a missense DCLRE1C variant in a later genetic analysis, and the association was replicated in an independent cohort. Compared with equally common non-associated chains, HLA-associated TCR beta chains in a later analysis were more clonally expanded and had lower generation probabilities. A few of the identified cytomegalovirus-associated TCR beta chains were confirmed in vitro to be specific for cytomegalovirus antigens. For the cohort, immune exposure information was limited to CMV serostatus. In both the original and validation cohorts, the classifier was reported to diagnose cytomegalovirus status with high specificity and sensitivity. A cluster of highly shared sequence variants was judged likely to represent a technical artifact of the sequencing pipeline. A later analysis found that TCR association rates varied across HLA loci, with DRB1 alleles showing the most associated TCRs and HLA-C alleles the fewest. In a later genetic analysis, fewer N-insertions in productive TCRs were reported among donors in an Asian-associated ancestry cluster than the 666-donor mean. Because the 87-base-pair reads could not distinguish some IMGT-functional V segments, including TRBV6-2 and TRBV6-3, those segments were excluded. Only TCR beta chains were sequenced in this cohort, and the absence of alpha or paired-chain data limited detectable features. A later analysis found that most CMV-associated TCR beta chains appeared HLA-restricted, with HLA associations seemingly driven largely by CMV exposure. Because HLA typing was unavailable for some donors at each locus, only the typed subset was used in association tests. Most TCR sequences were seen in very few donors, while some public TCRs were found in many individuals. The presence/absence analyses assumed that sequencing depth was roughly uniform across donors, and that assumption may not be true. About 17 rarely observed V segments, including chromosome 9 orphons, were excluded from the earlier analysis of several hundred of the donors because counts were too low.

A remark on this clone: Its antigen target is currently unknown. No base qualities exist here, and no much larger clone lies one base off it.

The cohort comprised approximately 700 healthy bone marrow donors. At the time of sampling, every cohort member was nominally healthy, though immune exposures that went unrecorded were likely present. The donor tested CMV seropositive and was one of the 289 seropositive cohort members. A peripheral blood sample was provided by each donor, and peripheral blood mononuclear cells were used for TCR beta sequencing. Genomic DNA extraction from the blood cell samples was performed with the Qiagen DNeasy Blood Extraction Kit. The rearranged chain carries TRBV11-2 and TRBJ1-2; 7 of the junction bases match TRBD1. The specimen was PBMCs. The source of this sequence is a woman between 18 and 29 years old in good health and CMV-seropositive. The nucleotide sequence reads TGTGCCAGCAGCTGGCGGGACAGAAAATACTATGGCTACACCTTC. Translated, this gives CASSWRDRKYYGYTF.